This T cell receptor (beta chain) was identified during a study of blood T cells in healthy people across ages. Per individual sample, total RNA of at least 6 micrograms was extracted. General study findings and limits: The CMV status of each donor remained undetermined, and this could have confounded shifts in expanded clonotypes. Per-million-T-cell TCR beta diversity fell roughly linearly with age.

Germline V CDR1 and CDR2: MGHRA, YSYEKL. The CDR3 sequence is 16 residues long. In the case of this clonotype: Antigen: not known.

Through a sample-barcoded 5' primer and a J-beta primer mix, a second PCR was run for roughly 6 to 12 cycles. Every single cDNA molecule received a tag from a template-switch adaptor with 12 random nucleotides. TCRdb reprocessed the 5' RACE reads via MiXCR and lists one record per CDR3 protein. The repertoire holds about 640,000 distinct CDR3 sequences, with roughly three fifths as singletons. What was sequenced was blood. The chain has TRBV4-1 and TRBJ2-7; 10 nucleotides align to TRBD2. The better agreement between TRBJ2-5 and the DNA end casts doubt on the J call. The TCR comes from a man in his 60s in good health. CDR3: CASSQDPSGGPRTQYF. CDR3 coding DNA: TGCGCCAGCAGCCAAGATCCTAGCGGGGGCCCACGGACCCAGTACTTC.